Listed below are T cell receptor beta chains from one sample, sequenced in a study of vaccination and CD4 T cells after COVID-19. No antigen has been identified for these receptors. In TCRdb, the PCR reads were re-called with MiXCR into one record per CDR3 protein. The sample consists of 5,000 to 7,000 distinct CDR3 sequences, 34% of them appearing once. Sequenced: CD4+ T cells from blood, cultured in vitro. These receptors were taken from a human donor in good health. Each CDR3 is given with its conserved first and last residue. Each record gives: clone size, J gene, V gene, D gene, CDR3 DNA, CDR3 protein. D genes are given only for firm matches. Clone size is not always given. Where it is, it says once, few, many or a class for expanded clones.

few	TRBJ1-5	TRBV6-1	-	TGTGCCAGCACCCGAGGGTTGGAGGCAACATATCAGCCCCAGCATTTT	CASTRGLEATYQPQHF
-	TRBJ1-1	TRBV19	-	TGTGCCAGTACCCTGACAGGACCCACTGAAGCTTTCTTT	CASTLTGPTEAFF
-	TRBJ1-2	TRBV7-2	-	TGTGCCAGCAGCCAACTGTCGGCGGGCGGCTACACCTTC	CASSQLSAGGYTF
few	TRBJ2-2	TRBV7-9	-	TGTGCCAGCAGTTATGGTATGGGGGAGCTGTTTTTT	CASSYGMGELFF
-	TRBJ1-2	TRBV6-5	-	TGTGCCAGCAGTTCCTCAGGCGACCCCCTCTATGGCTACACCTTC	CASSSSGDPLYGYTF
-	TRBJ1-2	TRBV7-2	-	TGTGCCAGCAGCTTAACCGGGACAACTTATGGCTACACCTTC	CASSLTGTTYGYTF
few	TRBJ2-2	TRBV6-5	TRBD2	TGTGCCAGCAGTTACAGGGAGGGAAACGGGGAGCTGTTTTTT	CASSYREGNGELFF
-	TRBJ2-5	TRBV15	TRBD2	TGTGCCACCAGCCGAGTAGCGGGGGTCGGTGAGACCCAGTACTTC	CATSRVAGVGETQYF
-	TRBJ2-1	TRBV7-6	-	TGTGCCAGCAGCTATCAGGGGTATGAGCAGTTCTTT	CASSYQGYEQFF
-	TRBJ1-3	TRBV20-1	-	TGCAGTGCTAGATCGGAAGGAAACACCATATATTTT	CSARSEGNTIYF
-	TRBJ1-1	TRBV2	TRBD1	TGTGCCAGCAGTGGGCCCAGGGGGGACAGGGGAGGGAAGGTCACTGAAGCTTTCTTT	CASSGPRGDRGGKVTEAFF
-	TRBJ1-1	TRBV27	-	TGTGCCAGCAGTTTAGAGGCCCGGAACACTGAAGCTTTCTTT	CASSLEARNTEAFF
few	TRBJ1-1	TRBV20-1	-	TGCAGTGCTAGAGATCCTCAGGGCGGTGGGAACACTGAAGCTTTCTTT	CSARDPQGGGNTEAFF
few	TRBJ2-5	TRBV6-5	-	TGTGCCAGCAGTTACTCGAGGTTAGACTCGGGCACAGAGACCCAGTACTTC	CASSYSRLDSGTETQYF
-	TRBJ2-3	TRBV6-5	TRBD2	TGTGCCAGCAGTTACGGACTAGCGGGGAGCACAGATACGCAGTATTTT	CASSYGLAGSTDTQYF
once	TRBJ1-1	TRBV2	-	TGTGCCAGCAGGGATACAGGGAATACTGAAGCTTTCTTT	CASRDTGNTEAFF
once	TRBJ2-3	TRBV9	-	TGTGCCAGCAGCGTAGCGGGACTCAGCACAGATACGCAGTATTTT	CASSVAGLSTDTQYF